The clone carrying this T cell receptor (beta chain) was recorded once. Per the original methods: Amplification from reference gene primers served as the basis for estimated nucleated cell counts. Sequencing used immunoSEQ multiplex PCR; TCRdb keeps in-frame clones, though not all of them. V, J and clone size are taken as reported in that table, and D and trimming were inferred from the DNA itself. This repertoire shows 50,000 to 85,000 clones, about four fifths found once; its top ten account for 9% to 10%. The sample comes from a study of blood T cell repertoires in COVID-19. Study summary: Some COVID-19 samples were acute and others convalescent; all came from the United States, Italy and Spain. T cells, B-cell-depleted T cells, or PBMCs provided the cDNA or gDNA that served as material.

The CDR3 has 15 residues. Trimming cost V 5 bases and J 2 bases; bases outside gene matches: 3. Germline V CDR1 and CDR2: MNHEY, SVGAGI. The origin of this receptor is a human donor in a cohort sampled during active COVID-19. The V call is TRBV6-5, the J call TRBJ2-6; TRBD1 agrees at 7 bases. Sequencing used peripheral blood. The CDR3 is CASSPDRAGANVLTF. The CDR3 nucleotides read TGTGCCAGCAGTCCCGACAGGGCTGGGGCCAACGTCCTGACTTTC.